Listed below are T cell receptor beta chains from one sample, sequenced in a study of cytomegalovirus exposure and HLA in healthy donors. Sequenced by immunoSEQ multiplex PCR; TCRdb stores in-frame clones only, minus some. Here the sample spans about 120,000 clones, around 74% being singletons. The sequencing sample was made of PBMCs. These receptors all come from a man between 60 and 70 years old in good health and CMV-seropositive. Each CDR3 is given with its conserved first and last residue. The D gene is left open where the match is weak. Some rows mark clone size as missing; the rest say once, few, many or name a class of expanded clone.

D	size	V	J	CDR3	DNA
TRBD1	.	TRBV5-1	TRBJ2-1	CASSPNQGQGGNEQFF	TGCGCCAGCAGCCCCAACCAGGGACAGGGGGGCAATGAGCAGTTCTTC
.	once	TRBV6-5	TRBJ1-2	CASSYSKGGDYGYTF	TGTGCCAGCAGTTACTCGAAGGGAGGGGACTATGGCTACACCTTC
.	once	TRBV19	TRBJ1-5	CASSIRIAAAYSNQPQHF	TGTGCCAGTAGTATAAGGATTGCCGCGGCGTATAGCAATCAGCCCCAGCATTTT
.	.	TRBV5-1	TRBJ2-7	CASAEAYEQYF	TGCGCCAGCGCGGAAGCCTACGAGCAGTACTTC
TRBD1	.	TRBV6-4	TRBJ1-1	CASSDRTGANIFF	TGTGCCAGCAGTGACAGGACAGGGGCCAATATTTTCTTT
TRBD1	.	TRBV5-6	TRBJ1-1	CASSWISRGLDTEAFF	TGTGCCAGCAGCTGGATATCCAGGGGGCTTGACACTGAAGCTTTCTTT
TRBD1	.	TRBV29-1	TRBJ2-5	CSVDGTGLLTQYF	TGCAGCGTTGACGGGACAGGGCTCTTAACCCAGTACTTC
.	.	TRBV5-5	TRBJ1-2	CASSPQGAGTNLYGYTF	TGTGCCAGCAGCCCACAAGGGGCCGGAACAAACCTCTATGGCTACACCTTC
TRBD1	.	TRBV5-1	TRBJ2-5	CASSLFGQGGETQYF	TGCGCCAGCAGCCTGTTTGGACAGGGGGGAGAGACCCAGTACTTC
.	.	TRBV5-1	TRBJ1-2	CASSLDRVDFQGYTF	TGCGCCAGCAGCTTGGACAGGGTGGATTTTCAGGGCTACACCTTC
TRBD1	.	TRBV18	TRBJ2-7	CASSPPGQGGEQYF	TGTGCCAGCTCACCGCCGGGACAGGGTGGCGAGCAGTACTTC
TRBD1	once	TRBV5-1	TRBJ2-5	CASQPQGVWETQYF	TGCGCCAGCCAACCACAGGGGGTCTGGGAGACCCAGTACTTC
TRBD1	.	TRBV7-6	TRBJ1-4	CASRGQVATNEKLFF	TGTGCCAGCAGGGGACAGGTGGCAACTAATGAAAAACTGTTTTTT
TRBD2	.	TRBV4-2	TRBJ2-3	CASSQDSAGGTDTQYF	TGTGCCAGCAGCCAAGATTCGGCGGGGGGCACAGATACGCAGTATTTT
TRBD2	.	TRBV6-1	TRBJ2-7	CASSELGTTYEQYF	TGTGCCAGCAGTGAATTAGGGACTACCTACGAGCAGTACTTC
TRBD2	.	TRBV13	TRBJ2-1	CASSLMRRELVNEQFF	TGTGCCAGCAGCTTGATGCGGCGGGAGCTGGTCAATGAGCAGTTCTTC
TRBD2	.	TRBV6-1	TRBJ2-5	CASRGLAGLQETQYF	TGTGCCAGCAGGGGACTAGCGGGACTTCAAGAGACCCAGTACTTC
.	.	TRBV28	TRBJ2-2	CASSPHIASGYWAVGLFF	TGTGCCAGCAGTCCCCATATTGCCTCGGGGTATTGGGCGGTGGGGCTGTTTTTT
.	.	TRBV2	TRBJ1-5	CASAEGGDQPQHF	TGTGCCAGCGCTGAGGGTGGGGATCAGCCCCAGCATTTT
.	few	TRBV28	TRBJ2-3	CASSLDREWFADTQYF	TGTGCCAGCAGTTTAGATCGGGAGTGGTTTGCAGATACGCAGTATTTT
.	once	TRBV21-1	TRBJ2-7	CASSPRGGGASIGRSYEQYF	TGTGCCAGCAGCCCTCGAGGGGGGGGAGCCTCAATCGGGCGTAGCTACGAGCAGTACTTC
.	.	TRBV6-6	TRBJ1-1	CASSSTQGWRTEAFF	TGTGCCAGCAGTTCTACACAGGGCTGGCGAACTGAAGCTTTCTTT
TRBD2	.	TRBV13	TRBJ2-3	CASSRSKLTDSGRVEYF	TGTGCCAGCAGCCGATCGAAGTTAACCGACAGCGGGAGGGTTGAGTATTTT
TRBD2	once	TRBV16	TRBJ2-7	CASSQSAGLAGPVEEYF	TGTGCCAGCAGCCAATCAGCGGGACTAGCGGGGCCCGTTGAGGAGTACTTC